The clone carrying this T cell receptor beta chain was found once. Its cognate antigen is unknown. The sample comes from a study of T cell responses to AZD1222 COVID-19 vaccine. Study findings and constraints: The donor cohort was predominantly white British with a female majority, and clonal diversity may have been underestimated.

Repertoires were generated with immunoSEQ multiplex PCR, while TCRdb's copy carries only in-frame clones and drops some. The data hold 110,000 or so clones, with roughly 90% observed a single time. This CDR3 comprises 15 residues. Per the germline V gene, CDR1 is SGHDT and CDR2 is YYEEEE. Germline trimming cut 2 bases from V and 7 bases from J; bases unmatched to any gene: 5. The material sequenced was peripheral blood, taken on day 0 of AZD1222 vaccination. J is TRBJ1-4 and V is TRBV5-6; 10 bases align to TRBD1. This TCR was sampled from an adult in good health. The CDR3: CASSLPGTGAEKLFF. As DNA, the CDR3 is TGTGCCAGCAGCTTACCCGGGACAGGGGCTGAAAAACTGTTTTTT.